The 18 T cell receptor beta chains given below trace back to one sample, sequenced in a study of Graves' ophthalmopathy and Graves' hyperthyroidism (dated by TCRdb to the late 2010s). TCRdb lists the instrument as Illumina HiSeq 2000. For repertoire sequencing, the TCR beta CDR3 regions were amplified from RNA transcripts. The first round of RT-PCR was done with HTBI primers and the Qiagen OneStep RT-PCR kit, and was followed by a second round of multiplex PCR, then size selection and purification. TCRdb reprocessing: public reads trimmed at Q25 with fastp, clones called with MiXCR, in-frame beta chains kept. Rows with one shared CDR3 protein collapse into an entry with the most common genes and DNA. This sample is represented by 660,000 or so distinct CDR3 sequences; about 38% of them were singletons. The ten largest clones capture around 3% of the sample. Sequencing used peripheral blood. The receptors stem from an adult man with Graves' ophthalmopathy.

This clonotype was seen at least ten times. CDR3 region: CASSAGGRYGYTF. For the CDR3, the DNA is TGTGCCAGCAGCGCAGGGGGTCGCTATGGCTACACCTTC. The chain is built from TRBV7-9 and TRBJ1-2; 7 nucleotides line up with TRBD1. Germline loops: CDR1 SEHNR, CDR2 FQNEAQ (reference sequence). V shed 5 bases, J shed 4 bases, and the junction held 4 bases outside the gene matches. CDR3 size: 13 residues.

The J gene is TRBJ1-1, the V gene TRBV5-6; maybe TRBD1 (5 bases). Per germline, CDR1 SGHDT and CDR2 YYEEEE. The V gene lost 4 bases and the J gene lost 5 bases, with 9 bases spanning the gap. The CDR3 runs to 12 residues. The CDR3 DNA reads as TGTGCCAGCAGCGGAGGGGAAACTGAAGCTTTCTTT. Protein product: CASSGGETEAFF.

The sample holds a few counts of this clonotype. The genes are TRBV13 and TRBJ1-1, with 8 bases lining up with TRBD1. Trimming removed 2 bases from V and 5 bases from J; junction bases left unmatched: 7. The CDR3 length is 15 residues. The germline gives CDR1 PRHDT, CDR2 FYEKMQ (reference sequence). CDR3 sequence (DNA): TGTGCCAGCAGCTTACAGGGGGCTCGGGGGACTGAAGCTTTCTTT. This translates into CASSLQGARGTEAFF. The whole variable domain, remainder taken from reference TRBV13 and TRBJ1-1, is AAGVIQSPRHLIKEKRETATLKCYPIPRHDTVYWYQQGPGQDPQFLISFYEKMQSDKGSIPDRFSAQQFSDYHSELNMSSLELGDSALYFCASSLQGARGTEAFFGQGTRLTVV.

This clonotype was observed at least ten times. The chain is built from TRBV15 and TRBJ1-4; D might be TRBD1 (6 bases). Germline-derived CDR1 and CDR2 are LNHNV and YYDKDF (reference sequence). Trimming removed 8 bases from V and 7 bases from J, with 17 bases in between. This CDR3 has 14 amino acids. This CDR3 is CATEGYREGEKLFF. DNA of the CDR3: TGTGCCACCGAGGGATACAGGGAGGGTGAAAAACTGTTTTTT.

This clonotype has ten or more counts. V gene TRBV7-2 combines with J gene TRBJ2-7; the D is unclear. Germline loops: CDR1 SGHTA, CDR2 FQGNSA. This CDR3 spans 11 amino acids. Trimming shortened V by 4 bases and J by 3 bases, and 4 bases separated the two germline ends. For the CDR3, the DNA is TGTGCCAGCAGCTGGAACTACGAGCAGTACTTC. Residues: CASSWNYEQYF.

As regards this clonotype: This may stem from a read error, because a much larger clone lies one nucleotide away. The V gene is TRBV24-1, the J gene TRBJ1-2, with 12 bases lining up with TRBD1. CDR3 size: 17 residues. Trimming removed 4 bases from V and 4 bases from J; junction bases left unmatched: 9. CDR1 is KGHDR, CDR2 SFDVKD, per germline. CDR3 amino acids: CATSEAGTGGFIYGYTF. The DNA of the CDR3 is TGTGCCACCAGTGAAGCCGGGACAGGGGGCTTCATCTATGGCTACACCTTC.

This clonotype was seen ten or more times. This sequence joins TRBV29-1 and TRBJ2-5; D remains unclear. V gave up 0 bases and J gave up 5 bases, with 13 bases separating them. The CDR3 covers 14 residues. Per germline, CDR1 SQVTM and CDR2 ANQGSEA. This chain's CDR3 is CSVEDQEIKETQYF. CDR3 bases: TGCAGCGTTGAAGATCAGGAAATTAAGGAGACCCAGTACTTC.

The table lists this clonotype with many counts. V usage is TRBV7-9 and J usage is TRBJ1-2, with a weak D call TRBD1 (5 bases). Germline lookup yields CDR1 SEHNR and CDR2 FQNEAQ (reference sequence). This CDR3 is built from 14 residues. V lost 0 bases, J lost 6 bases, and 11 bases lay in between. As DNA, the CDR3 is TGTGCCAGCAGCTTAGCTGAGGGACGGCATGGCTACACCTTC. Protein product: CASSLAEGRHGYTF.

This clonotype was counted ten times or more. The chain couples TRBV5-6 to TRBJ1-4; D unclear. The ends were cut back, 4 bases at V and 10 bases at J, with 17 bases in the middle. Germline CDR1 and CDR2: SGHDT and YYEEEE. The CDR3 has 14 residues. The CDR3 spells CASSRVPTVGKLFF. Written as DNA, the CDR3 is TGTGCCAGCAGCCGCGTTCCTACGGTGGGAAAACTGTTTTTT.

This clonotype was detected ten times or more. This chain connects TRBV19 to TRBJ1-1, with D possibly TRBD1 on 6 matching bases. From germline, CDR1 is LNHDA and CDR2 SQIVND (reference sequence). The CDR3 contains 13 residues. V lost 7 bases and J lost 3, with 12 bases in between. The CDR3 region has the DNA TGTGCCAGTAATGAGGGGGGAGACACTGAAGCTTTCTTT. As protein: CASNEGGDTEAFF.

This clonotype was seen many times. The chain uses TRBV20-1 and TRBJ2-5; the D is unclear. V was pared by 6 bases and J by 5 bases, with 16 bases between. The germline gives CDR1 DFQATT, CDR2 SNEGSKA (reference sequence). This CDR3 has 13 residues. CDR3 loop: CSANDRNSETQYF. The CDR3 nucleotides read TGCAGTGCAAACGACCGTAATAGCGAGACCCAGTACTTC.

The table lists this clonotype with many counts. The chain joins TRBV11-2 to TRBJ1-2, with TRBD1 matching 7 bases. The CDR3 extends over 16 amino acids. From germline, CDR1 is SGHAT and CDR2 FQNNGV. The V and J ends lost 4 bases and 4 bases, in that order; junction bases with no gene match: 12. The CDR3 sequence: CASSSLQGIGSYGYTF. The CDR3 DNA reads TGTGCCAGCAGCTCACTACAGGGGATCGGGAGCTATGGCTACACCTTC.

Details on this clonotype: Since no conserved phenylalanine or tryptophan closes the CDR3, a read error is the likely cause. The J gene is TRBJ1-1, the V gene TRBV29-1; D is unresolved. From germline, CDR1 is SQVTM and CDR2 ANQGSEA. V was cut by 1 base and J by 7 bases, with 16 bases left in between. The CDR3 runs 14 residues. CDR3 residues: CSVEGTGRAREAFS. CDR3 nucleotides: TGCAGCGTTGAAGGGACTGGTCGGGCCCGTGAAGCTTTCTCT.

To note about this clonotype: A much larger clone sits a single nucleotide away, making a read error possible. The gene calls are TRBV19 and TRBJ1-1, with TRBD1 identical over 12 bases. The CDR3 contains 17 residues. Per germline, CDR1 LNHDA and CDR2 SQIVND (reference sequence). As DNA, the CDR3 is TGTGCCAGTAGTCCTACCGGGACAGGGGGCCGATGGACTGAAGCTTCCTTT. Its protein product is CASSPTGTGGRWTEASF. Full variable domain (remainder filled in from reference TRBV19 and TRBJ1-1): DGGITQSPKYLFRKEGQNVTLSCEQNLNHDAMYWYRQDPGQGLRLIYYSQIVNDFQKGDIAEGYSVSREKKESFPLTVTSAQKNPTAFYLCASSPTGTGGRWTEASFGQGTRLTVV.

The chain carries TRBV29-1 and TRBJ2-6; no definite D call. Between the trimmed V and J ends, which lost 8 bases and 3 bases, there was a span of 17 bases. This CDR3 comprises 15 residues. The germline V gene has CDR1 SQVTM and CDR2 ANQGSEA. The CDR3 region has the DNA TGCAGCTTGGGTAGGGAAGGGATTGGGGCCAACGTCCTGACTTTC. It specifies CSLGREGIGANVLTF.

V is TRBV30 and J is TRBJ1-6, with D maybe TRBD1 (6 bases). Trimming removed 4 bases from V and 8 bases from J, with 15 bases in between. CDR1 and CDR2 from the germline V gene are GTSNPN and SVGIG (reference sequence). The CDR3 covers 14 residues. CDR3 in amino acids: CAWNLSGQDSPLHF. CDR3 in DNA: TGTGCCTGGAACTTATCGGGACAAGATTCACCCCTCCACTTT.

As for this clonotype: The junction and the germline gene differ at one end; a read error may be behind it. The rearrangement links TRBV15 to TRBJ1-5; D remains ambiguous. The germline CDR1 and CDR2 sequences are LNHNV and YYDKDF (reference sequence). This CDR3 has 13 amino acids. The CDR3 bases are TGTGCCCCCAGCAGAGATGATGGGCAGCCCCAGCATTTT. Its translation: CAPSRDDGQPQHF.

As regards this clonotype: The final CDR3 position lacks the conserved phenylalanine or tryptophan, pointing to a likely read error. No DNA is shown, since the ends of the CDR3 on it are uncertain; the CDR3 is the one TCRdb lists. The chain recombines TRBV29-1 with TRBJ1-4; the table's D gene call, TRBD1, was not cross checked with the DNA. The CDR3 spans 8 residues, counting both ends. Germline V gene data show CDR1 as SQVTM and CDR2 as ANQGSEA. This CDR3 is CSVEKTDY.